This TCR beta chain was captured in a study of CD8+ T cells in alopecia areata. General study findings and limits: Clarity of TCR sharing across patients fell short of that in mice, possibly HLA-related. While tofacitinib was given, many expanded lesional clones persisted in scalp and blood.

Sequencing templates came from extracted RNA that was reverse transcribed into cDNA. The method was immunoSEQ multiplex PCR; TCRdb's version includes in-frame clones alone and lacks a portion of them. The sample yields about 160,000 clones, less than 70% seen once. Treatment specified: oral pan-JAK inhibitor, 5-10 mg twice daily. As part of sample collection, lesional scalp punch biopsies and peripheral blood were taken from alopecia areata patients. Concerning this clone itself: Its matching antigen is unknown.

From germline, CDR1 is KGHSH and CDR2 LQKENI. Trimming at V came to 4 bases and at J to 5 bases, leaving 11 bases not matched to a gene. This CDR3 spans 17 amino acids. The chain joins TRBV18 to TRBJ1-1, with TRBD1 matching 12 bases. This receptor was taken from a human donor with alopecia areata. Source: CD4+ T cells sorted from blood, taken at week 24, from a patient treated with tofacitinib. Here the CDR3 reads CASSRRGTGGGRTEAFF. The CDR3 coding sequence is TGTGCCAGCTCACGGAGGGGGACAGGGGGCGGTCGAACTGAAGCTTTCTTT.